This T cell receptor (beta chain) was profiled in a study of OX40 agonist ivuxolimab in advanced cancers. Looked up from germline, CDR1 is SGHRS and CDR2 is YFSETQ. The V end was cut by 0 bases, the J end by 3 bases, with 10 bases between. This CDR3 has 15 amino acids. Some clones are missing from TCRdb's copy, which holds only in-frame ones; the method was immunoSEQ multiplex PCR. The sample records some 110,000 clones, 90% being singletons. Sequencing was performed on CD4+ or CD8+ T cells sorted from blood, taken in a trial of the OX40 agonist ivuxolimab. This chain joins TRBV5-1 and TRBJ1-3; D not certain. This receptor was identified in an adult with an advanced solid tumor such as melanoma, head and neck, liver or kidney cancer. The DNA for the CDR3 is TGCGCCAGCAGCTTGGTGGCCGGGAGTGGAAACACCATATATTTT. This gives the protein CASSLVAGSGNTIYF.